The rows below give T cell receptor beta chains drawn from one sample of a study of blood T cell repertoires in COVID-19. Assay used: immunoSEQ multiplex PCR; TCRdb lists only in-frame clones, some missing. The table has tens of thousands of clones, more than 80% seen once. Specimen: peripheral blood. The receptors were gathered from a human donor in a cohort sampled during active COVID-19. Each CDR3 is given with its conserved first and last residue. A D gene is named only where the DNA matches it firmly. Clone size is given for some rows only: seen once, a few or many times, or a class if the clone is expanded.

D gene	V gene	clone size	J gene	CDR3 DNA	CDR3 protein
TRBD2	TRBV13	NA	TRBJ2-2	TGTGCCAGCAGCGACGGACTAGCGGGGGCGGGCGGGGAGCTGTTTTTT	CASSDGLAGAGGELFF
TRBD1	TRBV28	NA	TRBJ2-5	TGTGCCAGCACCTGGGGCCAGGGGGCGAGGGAGACCCAGTACTTC	CASTWGQGARETQYF
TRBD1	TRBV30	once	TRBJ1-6	TGTGCCTGGAGTGTGGGACAGATGACACCCCTCCACTTT	CAWSVGQMTPLHF
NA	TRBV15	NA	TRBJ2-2	TGTGCCACCAGCAGGGACATGCCCACCGGGGAGCTGTTTTTT	CATSRDMPTGELFF
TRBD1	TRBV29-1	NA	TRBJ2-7	TGCAGCGTCGGACAGGGAGGTTACGAGCAGTACTTC	CSVGQGGYEQYF
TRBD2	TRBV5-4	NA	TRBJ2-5	TGTGCCAGCAGCTTGAGGCTAGCGGGCGCAGAGACCCAGTACTTC	CASSLRLAGAETQYF
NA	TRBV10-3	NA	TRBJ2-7	TGTGCCATCGCCGAGCGGCGGAGCTCCTACGAGCAGTACTTC	CAIAERRSSYEQYF
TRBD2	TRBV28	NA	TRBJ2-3	TGTGCCAGCACCCTTCTAGCGGGGGCCACAGATACGCAGTATTTT	CASTLLAGATDTQYF
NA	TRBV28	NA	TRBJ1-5	TGTGCCAGCAGTGTACTCAGGGGTCTAGGGTCTCATCAGCCCCAGCATTTT	CASSVLRGLGSHQPQHF
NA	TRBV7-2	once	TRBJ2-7	TGTGCCAGCAGCGAAACCGGGACTGCCTCCTACGAGCAGTACTTC	CASSETGTASYEQYF
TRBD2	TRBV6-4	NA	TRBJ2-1	TGTGCCACCGCCCTTAGCGGGGGGGCCAATGAGCAGTTCTTC	CATALSGGANEQFF
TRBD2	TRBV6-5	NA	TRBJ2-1	TGTGCCAGCAGTTGGGGGGGCTCCTACAATGAGCAGTTCTTC	CASSWGGSYNEQFF
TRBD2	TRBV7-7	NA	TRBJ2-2	TGTGCCAGCAGCCTACTAGCGGGGGGGCGTGACGGGGAGCTGTTTTTT	CASSLLAGGRDGELFF
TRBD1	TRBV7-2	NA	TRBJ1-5	TGTGCCAGCAGCCATGCCCTAGGACAGGCTTACAATCAGCCCCAGCATTTT	CASSHALGQAYNQPQHF
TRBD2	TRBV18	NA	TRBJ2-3	TGTGCCAGCTCGATTAGCGGGAGGGATACGCAGTATTTT	CASSISGRDTQYF
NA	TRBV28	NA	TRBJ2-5	TGTGCCAGCAGTATCCTAGAGACCCAGTACTTC	CASSILETQYF
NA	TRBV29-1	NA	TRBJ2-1	TGCAGCTTCGGACAAGGCTCCTACAATGAGCAGTTCTTC	CSFGQGSYNEQFF
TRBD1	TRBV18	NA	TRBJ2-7	TGTGCCAGCTCACCAAGGGACAGGGCACACGAGCAGTACTTC	CASSPRDRAHEQYF
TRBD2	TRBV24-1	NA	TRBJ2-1	TGTGCCACCAGGTCTAGCGGGAGCAATGAGCAGTTCTTC	CATRSSGSNEQFF
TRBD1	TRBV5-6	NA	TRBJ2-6	TGTGCCAGCAGCCCAGACAGGGCTGGGGCCAACGTCCTGACTTTC	CASSPDRAGANVLTF
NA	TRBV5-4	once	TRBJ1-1	TGTGCCAGCAGCTTGGGTAGGACGGGAACGAACACTGAAGCTTTCTTT	CASSLGRTGTNTEAFF
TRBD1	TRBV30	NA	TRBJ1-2	TGTGCCTGGAGCCCCGGGACAGATCTTGGCTACACCTTC	CAWSPGTDLGYTF
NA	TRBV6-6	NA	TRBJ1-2	TGTGCCAGCACCCCCGGTCCATACTATGGCTACACCTTC	CASTPGPYYGYTF
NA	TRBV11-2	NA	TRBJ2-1	TGTGCCAGCAGCTTGGCCCCCTACAATGAGCAGTTCTTC	CASSLAPYNEQFF
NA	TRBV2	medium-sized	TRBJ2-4	TGTGCCAGCTGGACAGACGAAAAAAACATTCAGTACTTC	CASWTDEKNIQYF
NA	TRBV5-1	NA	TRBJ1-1	TGCGCCAGCAGCGAGGGACAGAACACTGAAGCTTTCTTT	CASSEGQNTEAFF
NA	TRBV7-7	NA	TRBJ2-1	TGTGCCAGCAGCTCGGGTTTTGGCTCCTACAATGAGCAGTTCTTC	CASSSGFGSYNEQFF
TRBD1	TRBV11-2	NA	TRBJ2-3	TGTGCCAGCAGCTTCCTGGGACAGAGCACAGATACGCAGTATTTT	CASSFLGQSTDTQYF
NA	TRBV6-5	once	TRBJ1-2	TGTGCCAGCAGTTACCTCACCACAGGGAGCTATGGCTACACCTTC	CASSYLTTGSYGYTF
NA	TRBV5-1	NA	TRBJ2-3	TGCGCCAGCAGTCGGGACTCACGCTCGGATACGCAGTATTTT	CASSRDSRSDTQYF
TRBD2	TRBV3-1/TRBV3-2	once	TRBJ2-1	TGTGCCAGCAGCCAAGATAGAGAGGGGCGGGGGAATGAGCAGTTCTTC	CASSQDREGRGNEQFF
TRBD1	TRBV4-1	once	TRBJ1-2	TGCGCCAGCAGCCAAGAGACAGGGGGACATACCTCACACTATGGCTACACCTTC	CASSQETGGHTSHYGYTF
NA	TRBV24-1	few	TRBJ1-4	TGTGCCACCAGTGATTCCCTGACAGGTAGTCTGTTTTTT	CATSDSLTGSLFF
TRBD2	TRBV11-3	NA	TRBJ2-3	TGTGCCAGCAGCTTAGGACTAGCGGGGGACACAGATACGCAGTATTTT	CASSLGLAGDTDTQYF
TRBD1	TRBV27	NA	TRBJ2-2	TGTGCCAGCACTTGGGGGACAGGGTTCACCGGGGAGCTGTTTTTT	CASTWGTGFTGELFF
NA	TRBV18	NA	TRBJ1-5	TGTGCCAGCTCACAGAGTGGGGCTAATCAGCCCCAGCATTTT	CASSQSGANQPQHF
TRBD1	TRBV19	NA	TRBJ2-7	TGTGCCAGTAAACAGGACAGGCCGAGCTCCTACGAGCAGTACTTC	CASKQDRPSSYEQYF
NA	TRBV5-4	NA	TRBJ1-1	TGTGCCAGCAGCTCCGGGGGGGGGACGAGGAGCACTGAAGCTTTCTTT	CASSSGGGTRSTEAFF
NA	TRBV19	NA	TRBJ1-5	TGTGCCAGTAGTTTGAAGGACAGCCTCAATCAGCCCCAGCATTTT	CASSLKDSLNQPQHF
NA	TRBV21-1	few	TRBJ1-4	TGTGCCAGCAGCCCGTCCAGTACGATCTCGACTAATGAAAAACTGTTTTTT	CASSPSSTISTNEKLFF
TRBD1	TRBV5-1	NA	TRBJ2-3	TGCGCCAGCAGCATCGACAGGGCCACAGATACGCAGTATTTT	CASSIDRATDTQYF
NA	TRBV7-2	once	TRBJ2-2	TGTGCCAGCAGCTTAGCGGGGGGGCTTGGCACCGGGGAGCTGTTTTTT	CASSLAGGLGTGELFF
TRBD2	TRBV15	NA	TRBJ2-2	TGTGCCACCAGCACCGGGGGGTCCCCCACCGGGGAGCTGTTTTTT	CATSTGGSPTGELFF
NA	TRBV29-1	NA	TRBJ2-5	TGCAGCGTTGTGGGTGGGACGGGAGAGGGGTTCCAAGAGACCCAGTACTTC	CSVVGGTGEGFQETQYF
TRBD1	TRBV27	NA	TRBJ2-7	TGTGCCAGCAGTCCCCGGGACAGGGGCTCCTACGAGCAGTACTTC	CASSPRDRGSYEQYF
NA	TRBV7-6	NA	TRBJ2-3	TGTGCCAGCAGCGACCCTACAGGGAAGGGGACAGATACGCAGTATTTT	CASSDPTGKGTDTQYF
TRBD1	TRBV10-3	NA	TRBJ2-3	TGTGCCACGGGACAGGGGGCCCCCCCCACAGATACGCAGTATTTT	CATGQGAPPTDTQYF
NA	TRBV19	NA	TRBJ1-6	TGTGCCAGTAGTATAGGGACAGCAACGGGCTCCTATAATTCACCCCTCCACTTT	CASSIGTATGSYNSPLHF
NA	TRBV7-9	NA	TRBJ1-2	TGTGCCAGCAGCTTCCCCAACACCGGACTGTCACGAGGCTACACCTTC	CASSFPNTGLSRGYTF
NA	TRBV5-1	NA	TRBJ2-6	TGCGCCAGCAGCTTGGATGAGGTTGCCGGGGCCAACGTCCTGACTTTC	CASSLDEVAGANVLTF
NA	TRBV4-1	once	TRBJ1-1	TGCGCCAGCAGCCATCAGTGGTTGAACACTGAAGCTTTCTTT	CASSHQWLNTEAFF
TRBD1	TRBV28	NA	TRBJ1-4	TGTGCCAGCAGTTTTCCGGGTGGGGGACAGGGGAATGAAAAACTGTTTTTT	CASSFPGGGQGNEKLFF